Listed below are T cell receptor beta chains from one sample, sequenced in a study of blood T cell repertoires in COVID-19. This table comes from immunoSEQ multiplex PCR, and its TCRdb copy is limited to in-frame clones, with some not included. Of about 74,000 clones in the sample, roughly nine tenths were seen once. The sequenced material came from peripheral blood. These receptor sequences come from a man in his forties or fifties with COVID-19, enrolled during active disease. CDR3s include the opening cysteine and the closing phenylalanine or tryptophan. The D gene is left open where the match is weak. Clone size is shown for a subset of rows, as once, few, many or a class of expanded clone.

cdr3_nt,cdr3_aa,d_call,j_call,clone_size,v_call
TGTGCCAGCAGTGAGGGGGGAGGCAATGAGCAGTTCTTC,CASSEGGGNEQFF,.,TRBJ2-1,.,TRBV6-4
TGTGCCTGGAGCTCCCTCCGGGGAATCTATGGCTACACCTTC,CAWSSLRGIYGYTF,.,TRBJ1-2,.,TRBV30
TGTGCCAGCAGTTTATTTTTGGCGGTTAATGAAAAACTGTTTTTT,CASSLFLAVNEKLFF,.,TRBJ1-4,.,TRBV28
TGCGCCAGCTCCCCTAGCGGGCTTAACACCGGGGAGCTGTTTTTT,CASSPSGLNTGELFF,TRBD2,TRBJ2-2,.,TRBV10-1
TGTGCCAGTAGTCCCGGACTAGCGGAAGAGACCCAGTACTTC,CASSPGLAEETQYF,TRBD2,TRBJ2-5,.,TRBV19
TGTGCCAGCAGGCCAGGGGAGTACGAGCAGTACTTC,CASRPGEYEQYF,.,TRBJ2-7,.,TRBV14
TGTGCCAGCAGCCCGGGGATGAACACTGAAGCTTTCTTT,CASSPGMNTEAFF,.,TRBJ1-1,.,TRBV28
TGTGCCAGCTCACCTCGCTTAGGAGGTCATGGCACTGAAGCTTTCTTT,CASSPRLGGHGTEAFF,.,TRBJ1-1,.,TRBV18
TGTGCCAGCAGCCCCCGGGACAGGATCTATGGCTACACCTTC,CASSPRDRIYGYTF,TRBD1,TRBJ1-2,.,TRBV7-2
TGTGCCACCAGTGACCCGGTCCTAGGGGGATCCTACGAGCAGTACTTC,CATSDPVLGGSYEQYF,.,TRBJ2-7,.,TRBV24-1
TGTGCCTGGAGTGTAAACGCGGGAAACACCATATATTTT,CAWSVNAGNTIYF,.,TRBJ1-3,few,TRBV30
TGTGCCAGCAGCCAGGGGCTGAAGACTGAAGCTTTCTTT,CASSQGLKTEAFF,.,TRBJ1-1,.,TRBV3-1/TRBV3-2
TGTGCCAGCAGCTCCCGGGACAGGGACTACAATGAGCAGTTCTTC,CASSSRDRDYNEQFF,TRBD1,TRBJ2-1,.,TRBV7-2
TGTGCCAGCAACCGGGACAGATCAACTAATGAAAAACTGTTTTTT,CASNRDRSTNEKLFF,TRBD1,TRBJ1-4,.,TRBV5-8
TGTGCCATCAGTGATCTGTGGGAGGGCCGGGACACCGGGGAGCTGTTTTTT,CAISDLWEGRDTGELFF,TRBD2,TRBJ2-2,few,TRBV10-3
TGTGCCAGCTCACCACAGAGCCAAAACACTGAAGCTTTCTTT,CASSPQSQNTEAFF,.,TRBJ1-1,.,TRBV18
TGTGCCAGCATGGACGGACAGGGACCGAAAGAGACCCAGTACTTC,CASMDGQGPKETQYF,TRBD1,TRBJ2-5,.,TRBV2
TGTGCTAGTGGTTTGGTAGGACTAGCGGACAGGTCGGGTGAGCAGTTCTTC,CASGLVGLADRSGEQFF,TRBD2,TRBJ2-1,.,TRBV12-5
TGTGCCAGCAGTTACTCGATGACAGGGGTATACCAAGAGACCCAGTACTTC,CASSYSMTGVYQETQYF,TRBD1,TRBJ2-5,.,TRBV6-2/TRBV6-3
TGTGCCAGCTGGGGGATAGGGCCCAGGGGGGAGACCCAGTACTTC,CASWGIGPRGETQYF,TRBD1,TRBJ2-5,.,TRBV27
TGTGCCAGCAGCTCCCCACGCGGACTAGCGGGAGGCTTCACAGATACGCAGTATTTT,CASSSPRGLAGGFTDTQYF,TRBD2,TRBJ2-3,.,TRBV7-3
TGTGCCTGGAGGGGGATACAGGGGGCAGTGGAAAAACTGTTTTTT,CAWRGIQGAVEKLFF,TRBD1,TRBJ1-4,.,TRBV30
TGTGCTAGTGGTTTGGACGGGTGGGATGAGCAGTTCTTC,CASGLDGWDEQFF,.,TRBJ2-1,.,TRBV12-5
TGTGCCAGCAGCGCAACTAGCGGGAGGGCCAATGAGCAGTTCTTC,CASSATSGRANEQFF,TRBD2,TRBJ2-1,.,TRBV7-3
TGCGCCAGCCCCCGGGAGACATCGTACACCGGGGAGCTGTTTTTT,CASPRETSYTGELFF,.,TRBJ2-2,.,TRBV5-1
TGTGCCAGCAGCTCCCCCGGGACTAGTATAGAGACCCAGTACTTC,CASSSPGTSIETQYF,TRBD2,TRBJ2-5,.,TRBV7-9
TGCGCCAGCAGCCTAGGGACAGGGGGCGCAGGCACCGGGGAGCTGTTTTTT,CASSLGTGGAGTGELFF,TRBD1,TRBJ2-2,few,TRBV5-1
TGTGCCAGCAGCGTAGAAGGCAGGGAGGGGGAGGCTGAAGCTTTCTTT,CASSVEGREGEAEAFF,.,TRBJ1-1,.,TRBV9
TGTGCCAGCTCTCCCACCACTTCCCCTAGTCTCTACGAGCAGTACTTC,CASSPTTSPSLYEQYF,.,TRBJ2-7,.,TRBV18
TGTGCCAGTACCCGAGGGTTGACTGAAGCTTTCTTT,CASTRGLTEAFF,.,TRBJ1-1,.,TRBV12-3/TRBV12-4
TGTGCCAGCAGCCAACGGGGGACAGGGGGCTACAACGGCTACACCTTC,CASSQRGTGGYNGYTF,TRBD1,TRBJ1-2,.,TRBV3-1/TRBV3-2
TGTGCCAGCAGTCAGGCCGGGACAGGGTACGAGCAGTACTTC,CASSQAGTGYEQYF,TRBD1,TRBJ2-7,.,TRBV6-2/TRBV6-3
TGTGCCACCAGTGATTGGGGTATAGCGGGACTGAACACCGGGGAGCTGTTTTTT,CATSDWGIAGLNTGELFF,TRBD2,TRBJ2-2,.,TRBV24-1
TGTGCCAGCAGCCAAGATCTTCAGTATGGCTACACCTTC,CASSQDLQYGYTF,.,TRBJ1-2,few,TRBV14
TGTGCCACGCGACGGACAGGTCCCTACGAGCAGTACTTC,CATRRTGPYEQYF,TRBD1,TRBJ2-7,once,TRBV6-5
TGCGCCAGCAGTGAAGCTAGAGGGGAGACCCAGTACTTC,CASSEARGETQYF,.,TRBJ2-5,.,TRBV10-1
TGTGCCAGCCGGACGCCCCGCGGGAATGAGCAGTTCTTC,CASRTPRGNEQFF,.,TRBJ2-1,.,TRBV11-2
TGTGCCAGCCGCTGGGGGAGGCTCAATGAGCAGTTCTTC,CASRWGRLNEQFF,.,TRBJ2-1,.,TRBV12-3/TRBV12-4
TGTGCCACCAGCACCCTCGGGACAGGGAGTGAAAAACTGTTTTTT,CATSTLGTGSEKLFF,TRBD1,TRBJ1-4,.,TRBV15
TGTGCCAGCTCTCAAATCCAGGGCCAAGAGACCCAGTACTTC,CASSQIQGQETQYF,.,TRBJ2-5,.,TRBV19
TGTGCCTGCCTGAGCCCCGGGATAAGTCTTGGCTACACCTTC,CACLSPGISLGYTF,.,TRBJ1-2,.,TRBV30